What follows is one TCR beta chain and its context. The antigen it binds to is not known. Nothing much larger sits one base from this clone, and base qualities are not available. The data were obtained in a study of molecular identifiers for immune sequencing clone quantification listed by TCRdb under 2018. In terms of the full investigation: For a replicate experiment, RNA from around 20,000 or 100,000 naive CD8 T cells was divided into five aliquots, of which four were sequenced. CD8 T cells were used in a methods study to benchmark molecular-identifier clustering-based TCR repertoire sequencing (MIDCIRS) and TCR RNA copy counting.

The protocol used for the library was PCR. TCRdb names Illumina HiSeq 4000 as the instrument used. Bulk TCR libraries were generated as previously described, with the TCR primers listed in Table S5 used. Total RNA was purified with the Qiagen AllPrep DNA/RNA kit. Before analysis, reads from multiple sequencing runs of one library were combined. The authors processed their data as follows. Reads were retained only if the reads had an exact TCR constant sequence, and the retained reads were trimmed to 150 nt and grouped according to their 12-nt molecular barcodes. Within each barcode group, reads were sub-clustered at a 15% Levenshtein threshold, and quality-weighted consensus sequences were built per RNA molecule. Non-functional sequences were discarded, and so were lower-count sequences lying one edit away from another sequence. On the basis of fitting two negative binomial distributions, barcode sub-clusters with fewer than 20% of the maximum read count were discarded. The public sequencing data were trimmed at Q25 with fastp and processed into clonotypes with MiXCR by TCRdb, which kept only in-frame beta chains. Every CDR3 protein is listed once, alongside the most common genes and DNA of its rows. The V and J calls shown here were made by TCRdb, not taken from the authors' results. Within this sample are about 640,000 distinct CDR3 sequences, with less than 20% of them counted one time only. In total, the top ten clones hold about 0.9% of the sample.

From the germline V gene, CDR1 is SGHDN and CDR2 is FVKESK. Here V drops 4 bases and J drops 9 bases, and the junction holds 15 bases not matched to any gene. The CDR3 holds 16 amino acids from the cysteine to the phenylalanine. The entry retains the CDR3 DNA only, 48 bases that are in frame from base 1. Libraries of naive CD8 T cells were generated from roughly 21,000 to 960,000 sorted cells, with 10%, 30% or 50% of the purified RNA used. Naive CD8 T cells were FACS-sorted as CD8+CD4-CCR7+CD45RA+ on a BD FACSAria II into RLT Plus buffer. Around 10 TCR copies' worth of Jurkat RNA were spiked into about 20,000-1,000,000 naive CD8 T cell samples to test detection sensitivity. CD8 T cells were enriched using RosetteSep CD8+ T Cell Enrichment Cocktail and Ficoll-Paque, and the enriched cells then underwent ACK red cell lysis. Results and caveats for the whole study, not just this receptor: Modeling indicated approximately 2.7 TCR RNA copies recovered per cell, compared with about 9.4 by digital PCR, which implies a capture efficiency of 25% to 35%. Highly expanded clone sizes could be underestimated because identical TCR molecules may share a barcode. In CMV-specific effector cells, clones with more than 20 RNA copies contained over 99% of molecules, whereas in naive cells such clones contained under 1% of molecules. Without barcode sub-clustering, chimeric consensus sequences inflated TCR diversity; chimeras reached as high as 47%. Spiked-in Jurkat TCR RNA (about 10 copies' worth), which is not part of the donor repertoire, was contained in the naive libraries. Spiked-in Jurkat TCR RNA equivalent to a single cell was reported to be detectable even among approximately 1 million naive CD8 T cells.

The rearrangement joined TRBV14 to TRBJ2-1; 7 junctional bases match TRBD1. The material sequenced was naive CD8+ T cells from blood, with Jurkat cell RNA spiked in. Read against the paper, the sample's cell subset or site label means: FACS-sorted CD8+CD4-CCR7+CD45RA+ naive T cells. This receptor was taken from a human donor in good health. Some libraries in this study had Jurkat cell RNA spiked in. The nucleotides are TGTGCCAGCAGCCGACAGGGAGCTGGCTACAATGGTGAGCAGTTCTTC. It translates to CASSRQGAGYNGEQFF.